This TCR beta chain was identified in a study of shared clonotypes between healthy human individuals (dated by TCRdb to the early 2020s). With respect to the entire study: Two women and a few men aged 18 to 49 years were included in the cohort. Blood TCR repertoires of several healthy adults were deeply sequenced to estimate repertoire size and the extent of clonotype sharing between individuals. Libraries were prepared and TCR repertoires were sequenced by different laboratories using diverse techniques, in order to increase sequencing depth and limit assay-specific biases. Each donor's leukapheresis produced roughly between roughly 0.85 and 9 billion PBMCs. The paper's findings and limits, for the study overall: Sampling was restricted to blood, and TCR repertoires in tissue are likely to differ from TCR repertoires in blood. Because the study included a small number of donors, the genetic and exposure-history diversity represented was limited. Pairwise subsampling indicated that sequencing depth was expected to affect the degree of clonotype sharing among donors.

Using the deep immunoSEQ assay, multiplex PCR amplified TCR CDR3 regions from genomic DNA. Genomic DNA extracted from each cell subset was distributed evenly over all wells of several immunoSEQ 96-well plates, and each plate served as one replicate. For unsorted PBMC, around 290 ng of genomic DNA, equivalent to about 30,000 T cell genomes, went into each replicate PCR. Ten immunoSEQ deep assay plates were used to sequence unsorted PBMC genomic DNA. Purified libraries were measured with a Qubit 3.0 fluorometer, size-checked on a Bioanalyzer 2100, and measured again with the KAPA Library Quantification kit. Each immunoSEQ 96-well plate was sequenced on its own single-read 150-cycle Illumina NextSeq 550 flow cell. The authors' analysis ran thus. Because only junctional sequences without quality scores were contained in the immunoSEQ output, filtering matching that applied to full-length reads could not be performed. Sequences were annotated with PyIR, a Python wrapper for IgBLAST v1.9, using IMGT germline references to assign V/J genes and CDR3. Reads were filtered out if the reads had weak V/J assignments (E-value above 1e-6), no CDR3, stop codons, out-of-frame junctions, or ambiguous translated residues. A V3J clonotype was defined by an identical inferred V gene, J gene, and CDR3 amino acid sequence. Percentage overlap between repertoires was calculated by dividing the number of shared unique clonotypes by the size of the smaller repertoire. RTK rarefaction, the Chao1 estimator, and Recon v2.1 estimates of unobserved clonotypes were used to assess repertoire richness. The table comes from immuneACCESS by way of TCRdb, which keeps in-frame sequences with V and J called. Part of the clones is missing from these tables; in studies checked, under half for an unresolved V gene and the rest for unknown reasons. V and J calls plus clone size are reproduced from that table; the DNA served to infer D and trimming. This sample lists 400,000 to 600,000 clones; around 79% were detected once. The ten largest clones capture around 12% of the sample.

V loses 5 bases, J loses 0 bases, and the germline ends lie 17 bases apart. CDR1 and CDR2 are read off the germline V gene as SGHNT and YENEEA. The CDR3 runs 16 residues from the cysteine to the phenylalanine. The read is trimmed to its CDR3 DNA, 48 bases read in frame from base 1. The donors were healthy, HIV-negative adults who had no recently reported acute infections or vaccinations. All donors were Caucasian adults living in Nashville, Tennessee, USA. For unsorted samples, around 85 million PBMCs were counted, and genomic DNA was extracted using the QIAamp DNA Blood Mini kit. After blood collection by leukapheresis, PBMCs were isolated using Ficoll-Histopaque density gradient centrifugation and then cryopreserved in the vapor phase of liquid nitrogen. In regard to this clone: What antigen it recognizes has not been identified. There are no base qualities to consult, and no much larger clone falls within one base.

Source material: PBMCs. The receptor comes from a woman aged 40 to 50 in good health. Some clones in this sample may be carry-over from other donors' samples. The rearrangement combines TRBV11-3 with TRBJ2-7, with TRBD1 tentatively as D gene (7 bases match). The CDR3 amino acid sequence is: CASSRSGGTVSYEQYF. The nucleotides read TGTGCCAGCAGCCGCAGCGGCGGGACAGTCTCCTACGAGCAGTACTTC.